These 25 T cell receptor beta chains were sequenced from one sample in a study of blood T cell repertoires in COVID-19. Profiling relied on immunoSEQ multiplex PCR, and the TCRdb table lists in-frame clones only, not all of them. The data show about 330,000 clones, about 90% seen once. The sequenced sample was PBMCs or T cells enriched from blood (not recorded which). All receptors come from a woman aged 25-40 years who had recovered from COVID-19.

This chain uses TRBV23-1 with TRBJ1-3, with D possibly matching TRBD1 (6 bases). TRBV23-1 is treated as an ORF (open reading frame) with a function not yet certain. V dropped 0 bases and J dropped 0 bases, with 12 bases sitting between them. The CDR3 consists of 17 residues. The CDR3 spells CASSQSAGVSSGNTIYF. The CDR3 bases are TGCGCCAGCAGTCAATCTGCAGGGGTGAGCTCTGGAAACACCATATATTTT.

This clone was seen a few times. The CDR3 nucleotides read TGTGCCAGCAGCCAAGCAGGGGCCGGTTTTAGCAATCAGCCCCAGCATTTT. Translated: CASSQAGAGFSNQPQHF. The rearrangement uses TRBV4-2 and TRBJ1-5; weak D call: TRBD1 (6 bases). The germline gives CDR1 LGHNA, CDR2 YNFKEQ. Trimming removed 1 base at V and 0 bases at J, with 13 bases between. The CDR3 has 17 residues.

The V and J genes are TRBV18 and TRBJ2-1, with 12 bases matching TRBD2. V lost 3 bases, J lost 5 bases, and 5 bases stayed unmatched. CDR1 and CDR2 (germline): KGHSH, LQKENI. The CDR3 length is 16 residues. The CDR3 DNA follows: TGTGCCAGCTCACCCGAACTAGCGGGGGGCAACAATGAGCAGTTCTTC. Its protein is CASSPELAGGNNEQFF.

This clone was seen a few times. The chain couples TRBV20-1 to TRBJ1-2; D unclear. CDR3 length: 11 amino acids. Per germline, CDR1 DFQATT and CDR2 SNEGSKA (reference sequence). V lost 0 bases, J lost 8 bases, and 7 bases lay in between. The CDR3 loop is CSARDKLGYTF. The CDR3 DNA reads TGCAGTGCTAGAGATAAATTGGGCTACACCTTC.

V usage is TRBV12-3 or TRBV12-4 and J usage is TRBJ1-1; D is ambiguous. This CDR3 is built from 13 residues. Trimming shortened V by 2 bases and J by 4 bases, and 8 bases separated the two germline ends. CDR3 nucleotides: TGTGCCAGCAGTTTATCCGGGAGCACTGAAGCTTTCTTT. Protein sequence: CASSLSGSTEAFF.

This chain connects TRBV11-2 to TRBJ1-1, with no clear D. CDR1 SGHAT and CDR2 FQNNGV come from the germline V gene. V was trimmed by 0 bases and J by 0 bases, leaving 11 bases between them. This CDR3 region has 16 residues. CDR3 nucleotide sequence: TGTGCCAGCAGCTTAGATCTCCGAGCTGTGAACACTGAAGCTTTCTTT. Its translation: CASSLDLRAVNTEAFF.

The V and J genes are TRBV7-3 and TRBJ2-5; no definite D call. With 4 bases removed from V and 4 bases from J, the gap between germline ends came to 19 bases. CDR1 is SGHTA and CDR2 is FQGTGA in the germline V gene. This CDR3 spans 16 amino acids. The CDR3: CASSSKAAAIGETQYF. DNA of the CDR3: TGTGCCAGCAGCTCCAAGGCGGCAGCTATCGGAGAGACCCAGTACTTC.

This chain uses TRBV6-5 with TRBJ2-5, with a tentative D call TRBD1 (5 bases). Germline V gives CDR1 MNHEY, CDR2 SVGAGI. Trimming took 8 bases from V and 10 from J, leaving 14 bases between them. The CDR3 runs to 11 residues. CDR3 sequence (DNA): TGTGCCAGCGAAAATACCAGGGACCAGTACTTC. Protein sequence: CASENTRDQYF.

This chain uses TRBV6-6 with TRBJ2-7; 9 bases align to TRBD1. The CDR3 spans 14 residues. V lost 6 bases and J lost 4; bases outside the gene matches: 7. Germline V gives CDR1 MNHNY, CDR2 SVGAGI (reference sequence). As DNA, the CDR3 is TGTGCCAGCAGGACCCGGGACAGGGAATACGAGCAGTACTTC. Protein sequence: CASRTRDREYEQYF.

This clone showed up just a few times. The rearrangement uses TRBV2 and TRBJ1-4; 11 bases are shared with TRBD1. Germline assignment: CDR1 SNHLY and CDR2 FYNNEI. V shed 5 bases, J shed 4 bases, and the junction held 6 bases outside the gene matches. The CDR3 length is 16 residues. The CDR3 protein is CASSRRTGGINEKLFF. The CDR3 coding sequence is TGTGCCAGCAGTAGACGGACAGGGGGCATTAATGAAAAACTGTTTTTT.

The chain couples TRBV7-9 to TRBJ2-7; tentative D call: TRBD1 (5 bases). V was cut by 5 bases and J by 2 bases, with 13 bases left in between. Germline values: CDR1 SEHNR, CDR2 FQNEAQ (reference sequence). This CDR3 comprises 14 residues. Here the CDR3 reads CASSPSGHTYEQYF. CDR3 nucleotides: TGTGCCAGCAGCCCTAGTGGACATACCTACGAGCAGTACTTC.

In nucleotides, the CDR3 is TGCGCCAGCAGCCAAGTGGTGGCAGACTATGGCTACACCTTC. It yields the protein CASSQVVADYGYTF. V gene TRBV4-1 combines with J gene TRBJ1-2; no clear D gene. There are 14 residues in the CDR3. Trimming took off 1 base at V and 3 bases at J, with 9 bases between the two ends. Germline lookup yields CDR1 MGHRA and CDR2 YSYEKL.

J is TRBJ1-5 and V is TRBV19, with D possibly being TRBD1 (5 bases). The germline V and J ends were trimmed by 3 bases and 5 bases, with 14 bases remaining between them. The CDR3 totals 15 residues. Germline CDR1 and CDR2: LNHDA and SQIVND (reference sequence). CDR3 sequence reads: CASSMGGGRDQPQHF. The DNA for the CDR3 is TGTGCCAGTAGTATGGGGGGGGGACGGGATCAGCCCCAGCATTTT.

This chain links TRBV4-1 with TRBJ1-6; D unresolved. Trimming removed 1 base at V and 0 bases at J, with 4 bases between. Germline CDR1 reads MGHRA; CDR2 reads YSYEKL. The CDR3 has 15 residues. CDR3 nucleotide sequence: TGCGCCAGCAGCCAAGGTTACTCCTATAATTCACCCCTCCACTTT. Protein product: CASSQGYSYNSPLHF.

The V gene is TRBV7-9, the J gene TRBJ1-5; TRBD1 matches at 9 bases. Trimming at V came to 5 bases and at J to 9 bases, leaving 5 bases not matched to a gene. Germline CDR1 SEHNR, CDR2 FQNEAQ (reference sequence). The CDR3 consists of 13 residues. This CDR3 reads CASSEPGQGPQHF. The CDR3 DNA is TGTGCCAGCAGCGAACCGGGACAGGGGCCCCAGCATTTT.

This clone was counted a single time. The gene calls are TRBV18 and TRBJ2-5, with 7 bases that match TRBD1. Germline values: CDR1 KGHSH, CDR2 LQKENI. The CDR3 covers 15 residues. J gave up 7 bases and V 0 bases, and 8 bases lay outside the gene matches. DNA for the CDR3: TGTGCCAGCTCACCACCAGAGACAGGGCGCAGGACCCAGTACTTC. Translation gives CASSPPETGRRTQYF.

The chain links TRBV25-1 to TRBJ2-1, with 7 bases aligning to TRBD2. CDR1 MGHDK and CDR2 SYGVNS come from the germline V gene. The V gene end was trimmed by 4 bases and the J gene end by 1 base; junction bases not matched to a gene: 1. This CDR3 contains 14 residues. CDR3 sequence reads: CASSGLASYNEQFF. The DNA for the CDR3 is TGTGCCAGCAGTGGACTAGCTTCCTACAATGAGCAGTTCTTC.

CDR3 bases: TGTGCCAGCAGTTACGGGCAGCCCATATATAACACTGAAGCTTTCTTT. This encodes CASSYGQPIYNTEAFF. This chain uses TRBV6-5 with TRBJ1-1, with unresolved D. The V and J ends lost 2 bases and 2 bases respectively, with 15 bases between them. This CDR3 has 16 residues. CDR1 and CDR2 from the germline V gene are MNHEY and SVGAGI.

The chain combines TRBV6-1 with TRBJ2-7, with D perhaps TRBD2 (6 bases). The CDR3 is 14 amino acids. The V end was cut by 2 bases, the J end by 3 bases, with 11 bases between. Per the germline V gene, CDR1 is MNHNS and CDR2 is SASEGT. The CDR3 coding sequence is TGTGCCAGCAGTGAAAGGGGAGGCTACTACGAGCAGTACTTC. Amino acid sequence: CASSERGGYYEQYF.

The V gene is TRBV14, the J gene TRBJ2-2; D unresolved. The CDR3 totals 14 residues. Per germline, CDR1 SGHDN and CDR2 FVKESK. V lost 4 bases and J 6 bases, leaving 12 bases between the germline ends. CDR3 sequence (DNA): TGTGCCAGCAGCCCCATAACATTCCCCGGGGAGCTGTTTTTT. Its protein is CASSPITFPGELFF.

The chain uses TRBV2 and TRBJ2-7; perhaps TRBD1 as D (6 bases). The CDR3 has 14 residues. V lost 7 bases, J lost 5 bases, and 18 bases lay in between. Per germline, CDR1 SNHLY and CDR2 FYNNEI. Here the CDR3 reads CASNGQGSRDEQYF. CDR3 DNA sequence: TGTGCCAGCAACGGGCAGGGGTCGAGGGACGAGCAGTACTTC.

The CDR3 region is CASSLRLDRGSNYGYTF. For the CDR3, the DNA is TGTGCCAGCAGTTTACGATTGGACAGGGGTTCTAACTATGGCTACACCTTC. This chain uses TRBV27 with TRBJ1-2, with TRBD1 identical over 9 bases. The V gene end was trimmed by 2 bases and the J gene end by 0 bases; junction bases not matched to a gene: 7. The CDR3 runs to 17 residues. Germline V gene sequence: CDR1 MNHEY, CDR2 SMNVEV (reference sequence).

Regarding this clone: Its ends do not fully match the called genes, so a read error is possible. The V call is TRBV30, the J call TRBJ1-2; a possible D gene is TRBD1 (6 bases). Germline loops: CDR1 GTSNPN, CDR2 SVGIG (reference sequence). The CDR3 has 12 amino acids. The DNA for the CDR3 is TGTGCCTGGTCCACAGGGAACTCTGGCTACACCTTC. Its translation is CAWSTGNSGYTF.

The gene calls are TRBV18 and TRBJ2-7, with a weak D call TRBD1 (6 bases). Trimming cost V 3 bases and J 1 base, with 16 bases left between them. The CDR3 extends over 16 amino acids. Germline values: CDR1 KGHSH, CDR2 LQKENI. The CDR3 DNA reads TGTGCCAGCTCACCGGGGGTCGGGACATCATCCTACGAGCAGTACTTC. The encoded protein is CASSPGVGTSSYEQYF.

In this sample, this clone turned up once. The chain has TRBV5-1 and TRBJ1-1; 8 nucleotides line up with TRBD1. CDR1 is SGHRS, CDR2 YFSETQ, per germline. The V gene end was trimmed by 4 bases and the J gene end by 4 bases; junction bases not matched to a gene: 9. The CDR3 length is 15 residues. CDR3 nucleotides: TGCGCCAGCAGCCAGGACAGGGCCGGGATCACTGAAGCTTTCTTT. This encodes CASSQDRAGITEAFF. Filled out from reference TRBV5-1 and TRBJ1-1, the complete variable domain reads KAGVTQTPRYLIKTRGQQVTLSCSPISGHRSVSWYQQTPGQGLQFLFEYFSETQRNKGNFPGRFSGRQFSNSRSEMNVSTLELGDSALYLCASSQDRAGITEAFFGQGTRLTVV.